This T cell receptor (beta chain) was recorded in a study of regulatory T cells in long-lasting Graves disease (dated by TCRdb to 2020 to 2023). Describing the broader study: Persistent Graves' disease was defined as persistently positive TSH receptor autoantibodies together with antithyroid drug treatment for over 5 years. Peripheral blood TCR sequencing and RNA sequencing compared persistent Graves' disease patients with newly diagnosed Graves' disease patients. The study was registered as a clinical trial and conducted in China. TCR sequencing covered about 13 persistent and around 20 newly diagnosed Graves' disease patients, some 33 samples in total. Persistent Graves' disease patients in the clinical cohort had taken antithyroid drugs for about 9.7 years on average. What the authors observed across the whole study: The small sample size was acknowledged by the authors as a limitation that may reduce accuracy. Compared with newly diagnosed patients, persistent Graves' disease patients had lower TCR Shannon entropy and fewer highly expanded clones, which suggests clonal expansion. Only the TCR beta chain was sequenced and analyzed. TRBV28, TRBJ1-2 and TRBJ2-5 were preferentially used in persistent disease, while TRBV20-1 and TRBJ2-1 were favored in newly diagnosed disease. Persistent patients shared more public clonotypes among themselves (approximately 2,500) than newly diagnosed patients did (approximately 970). Only peripheral blood was studied, because thyroid tissue, the primary lesion, was inaccessible.

The protocol used for the library was multiplex PCR. TCRdb names Illumina HiSeq 4000 as the instrument used. TCR beta libraries were built with iRepertoire HTBI primers and Arm-PCR amplification of CDR3 regions. Before sequencing, the PCR products went through gel purification. As for how the authors treated the data: Gene usage analysis of CDR3 amino acid clonotypes used the approximately 62 TRBV and some 15 TRBJ segments found across samples. COPE and FqMerger were used to merge filtered high-quality paired reads into contigs. BLAST was used to align contigs to IMGT TRBV, TRBD and TRBJ reference genes, and CDR3 was defined according to IMGT. Clonotypes above 0.1% frequency were classified as highly expanded clones. Repertoire diversity was measured by Shannon entropy, and V-J evenness by the Gini coefficient. A clonotype found in more than one individual was treated as public. TCRdb ran its own pipeline on the public reads, namely fastp trimming at Q25 and MiXCR clone calling, and kept in-frame beta chains. Each record represents a unique CDR3 protein, reported with the most common genes and DNA among its rows. TCRdb, not the authors, supplied the V and J calls. The table for this sample lists over 350,000 distinct CDR3 sequences; about 20% of them were counted only once. The top ten hold less than 25% of the sample.

This specimen's time point label, per the study, means: persistent/refractory GD, antithyroid drugs over 5 years with positive TRAb. For both TCR sequencing and RNA sequencing, RNA was extracted from PBMCs using TRIzol. The diagnosis of Graves' disease followed American Thyroid Association guidelines. Recruitment of patients was carried out at an endocrinology department in Xi'an, China. From each patient, about 9.7 milliliters of peripheral blood was collected into an EDTA anticoagulant tube. PBMCs were isolated by Ficoll Paque Plus density gradient separation without further T cell sorting. An Agilent 2100 Bioanalyzer and agarose gel were used to check RNA quality, while a NanoDrop 2000 measured RNA concentration. To note about this clonotype: No antigen is known for it. The record has no base qualities; no much larger clone is one base away.

CDR1 and CDR2, per the germline V gene, are SGHRS and YFSETQ. The cysteine opens and the phenylalanine closes a CDR3 of 14 amino acids. Only the CDR3 region is kept as DNA, spanning 42 bases read in frame from base 1. The V and J ends are trimmed by 0 bases and 3 bases, leaving 10 bases between them. The sample in question was peripheral blood mononuclear cells (PBMCs), obtained when the disease was refractory, from a patient treated with antithyroid drugs. This chain joins TRBV5-1 to TRBJ2-7; the D region possibly corresponds to TRBD2 (5 bases align). The TCR was taken from a female donor with Graves disease. The CDR3 amino acid sequence is: CASSLASGFYEQYF. Read as DNA, the sequence is TGCGCCAGCAGCTTGGCCTCGGGGTTCTACGAGCAGTACTTC.